These T cell receptor beta chains were read from a single sample in a study of Ad26.COV2.S vaccination and SARS-CoV-2 variants. Data came from immunoSEQ multiplex PCR; TCRdb stores just in-frame clones and leaves some out. This sample has 200,000 to 300,000 clones, with roughly 90% found just once. The sequencing here drew on peripheral blood, taken in a trial of Ad26.COV2.S vaccine versus placebo. These receptors originate from a person between 18 and 60 years old who received the Ad26.COV2.S COVID-19 vaccine or a placebo. CDR3s include the opening cysteine and the closing phenylalanine or tryptophan. D genes are given only for firm matches. Clone size is given for some rows only: seen once, a few or many times, or a class if the clone is expanded.

TRBV3-1/TRBV3-2	NA	TRBJ2-7	TRBD1	TGTGCCAGCAGCCACCTCGACAGGGGGCCCGACGAGCAGTACTTC	CASSHLDRGPDEQYF
TRBV28	NA	TRBJ1-2	NA	TGTGCCAGCACAGTAGGTCAGGGCCGCTATGGCTACACCTTC	CASTVGQGRYGYTF
TRBV4-3	NA	TRBJ2-2	NA	TGCGCCAGCAGCAGACAGCGGGACAGCACCGGGGAGCTGTTTTTT	CASSRQRDSTGELFF
TRBV5-1	NA	TRBJ2-3	NA	TGCGCCAGCAGACAGACCACAGATACGCAGTATTTT	CASRQTTDTQYF
TRBV4-3	NA	TRBJ2-1	TRBD2	TGCGCCAGCAGCCAAGTAGGGACTAGAAGTATTAATGAGCAGTTCTTC	CASSQVGTRSINEQFF
TRBV20-1	few	TRBJ2-1	NA	TGCAGTGCTAGTGTCCGAGTGGGGTCTACCGATGAGCAGTTCTTC	CSASVRVGSTDEQFF
TRBV5-1	NA	TRBJ2-1	TRBD2	TGCGCCAGCAGCTCCCGGACGGAGCGGGAGGCCCAAACCTACAATGAGCAGTTCTTC	CASSSRTEREAQTYNEQFF
TRBV7-6	NA	TRBJ2-2	TRBD1	TGTGCCAGCAGCTTGTTGGACAGGGTAGTGGCCGGGGAGCTGTTTTTT	CASSLLDRVVAGELFF
TRBV5-1	few	TRBJ1-2	TRBD1	TGCGCCAGCAGCTACGATTTTTCAGGGGGGGTCGCCTATGGCTACACCTTC	CASSYDFSGGVAYGYTF
TRBV19	NA	TRBJ2-5	TRBD2	TGTGCCAGTAGCGCAACTAGCGGACAAGAGACCCAGTACTTC	CASSATSGQETQYF
TRBV28	NA	TRBJ1-5	NA	TGTGCCAGCAGTCTCCTCGGATCGTCGTATCAGCCCCAGCATTTT	CASSLLGSSYQPQHF
TRBV9	NA	TRBJ2-1	TRBD2	TGTGCCAGCAGCGTAGCGCAACTAGCGAGAAACTACAATGAGCAGTTCTTC	CASSVAQLARNYNEQFF
TRBV12-3/TRBV12-4	NA	TRBJ1-2	NA	TGTGCCAGCAGCCGCGACAGATCCTATGGCTACACCTTC	CASSRDRSYGYTF
TRBV14	NA	TRBJ1-6	NA	TGTGCCAGCAGCCAGGCTCTCTATAATTCACCCCTCCACTTT	CASSQALYNSPLHF
TRBV28	NA	TRBJ1-1	NA	TGTGCCAGCAGTTTCCAAGGGGCTGAAGCTTTCTTT	CASSFQGAEAFF
TRBV15	NA	TRBJ2-7	TRBD1	TGTGCCACCAGCAGAGATCGGGGGACAGGGTCCTCCTACGAGCAGTACTTC	CATSRDRGTGSSYEQYF
TRBV6-1	NA	TRBJ2-3	NA	TGTGCCAGCAGTGAAGAACCGACTAGCACAGATACGCAGTATTTT	CASSEEPTSTDTQYF
TRBV28	NA	TRBJ2-1	NA	TGTGCCAGCAGCCTCCTTGGTCTGAGCTCCTACAATGAGCAGTTCTTC	CASSLLGLSSYNEQFF
TRBV28	NA	TRBJ1-1	NA	TGTGCCAGCAGGAGACAGGACCCGATGAAGGCTTTCTTT	CASRRQDPMKAFF
TRBV7-9	once	TRBJ2-7	NA	TGTGCCAGCAGCCCTCGGACAGCATACGAGCAGTACTTC	CASSPRTAYEQYF
TRBV28	NA	TRBJ1-5	TRBD1	TGTGCCAGTGGGGGACAGGGGGCACAGCCCCAGCATTTT	CASGGQGAQPQHF
TRBV9	NA	TRBJ1-1	NA	TGTGCCAGCAGCCTGACACAGGGAGCTGCCGAAGCTTTCTTT	CASSLTQGAAEAFF
TRBV5-4	NA	TRBJ1-2	TRBD1	TGTGCCAGCAGCTCCTACGACAGGGACTATGGCTACACCTTC	CASSSYDRDYGYTF
TRBV5-1	once	TRBJ2-2	TRBD2	TGCGCCAGCAGCTTGCGCGGTGCTAGCGGGACTACCATATCGACCGGGGAGCTGTTTTTT	CASSLRGASGTTISTGELFF
TRBV25-1	few	TRBJ2-3	NA	TGTGCCAGCAGTGAATTTTACACGGACCCTAGCACAGATACGCAGTATTTT	CASSEFYTDPSTDTQYF
TRBV4-2	NA	TRBJ1-1	NA	TGTGCCAGCAGCCAAGGGTCGGGAGGGAACACTGAAGCTTTCTTT	CASSQGSGGNTEAFF
TRBV19	NA	TRBJ2-1	TRBD1	TGTGCCAGTAGTATTGCGAAGGGGGCTTCCCATGAGCAGTTCTTC	CASSIAKGASHEQFF
TRBV6-5	NA	TRBJ2-3	NA	TGTGCCAGCAGTTCGGGACCGACACCCACAGATACGCAGTATTTT	CASSSGPTPTDTQYF
TRBV6-1	NA	TRBJ1-1	TRBD1	TGTGCCAGCAGTGAAGGACAGGGTATAGGAATGAACACTGAAGCTTTCTTT	CASSEGQGIGMNTEAFF